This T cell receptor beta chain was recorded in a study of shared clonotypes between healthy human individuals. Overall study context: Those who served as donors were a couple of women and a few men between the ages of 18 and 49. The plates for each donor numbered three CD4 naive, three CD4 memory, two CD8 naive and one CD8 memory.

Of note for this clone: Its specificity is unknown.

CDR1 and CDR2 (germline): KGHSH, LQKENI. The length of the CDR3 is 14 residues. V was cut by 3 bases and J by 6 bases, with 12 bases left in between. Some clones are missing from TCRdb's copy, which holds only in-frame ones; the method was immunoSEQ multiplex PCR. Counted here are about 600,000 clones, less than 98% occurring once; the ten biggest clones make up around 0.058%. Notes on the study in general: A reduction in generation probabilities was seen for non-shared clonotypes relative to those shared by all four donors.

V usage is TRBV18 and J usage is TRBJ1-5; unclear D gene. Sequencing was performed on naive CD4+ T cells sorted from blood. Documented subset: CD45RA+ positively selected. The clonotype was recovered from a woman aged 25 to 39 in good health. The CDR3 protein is CASSPWEGSQPQHF. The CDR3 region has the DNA TGTGCCAGCTCACCCTGGGAGGGCAGTCAGCCCCAGCATTTT.